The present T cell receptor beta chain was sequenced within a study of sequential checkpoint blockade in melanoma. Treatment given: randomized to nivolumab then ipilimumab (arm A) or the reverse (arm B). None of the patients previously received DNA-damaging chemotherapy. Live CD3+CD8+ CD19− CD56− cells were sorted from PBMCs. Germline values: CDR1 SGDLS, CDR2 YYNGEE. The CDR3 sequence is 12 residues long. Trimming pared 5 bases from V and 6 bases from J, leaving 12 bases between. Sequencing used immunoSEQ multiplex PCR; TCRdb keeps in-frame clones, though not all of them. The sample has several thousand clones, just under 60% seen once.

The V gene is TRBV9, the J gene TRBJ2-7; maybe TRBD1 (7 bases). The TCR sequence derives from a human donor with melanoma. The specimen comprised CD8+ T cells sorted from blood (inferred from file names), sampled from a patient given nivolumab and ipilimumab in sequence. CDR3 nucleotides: TGTGCCAGCAGTTCAGGGGGGTCCGAGCAGTACTTC. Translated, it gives CASSSGGSEQYF.